This T cell receptor beta chain appears in the sequencing data of a study of post-analysis software for immune sequencing data. Study-level findings and limits: Four or five TRBV segments were significantly more frequent in patients than in controls. TRBV5-6, TRBV5-1 and TRBV20-1 were among these segments.

Incorporated into the TCR beta cDNA libraries were unique molecular identifiers, which served to reduce PCR and sequencing biases. TCRdb redid the calling of the PCR reads with MiXCR, one entry per CDR3 protein. The repertoire holds approximately 730,000 distinct CDR3 sequences, approximately 30% seen once, with roughly 0.57% in the top ten. Trimming pared 0 bases from V and 6 bases from J, leaving 6 bases between. The length of the CDR3 is 13 residues. Germline V CDR1 and CDR2: LGHDT, YNNKEL (reference sequence). This clonotype has at least ten counts. Its antigen is unknown. The chain recombines TRBV3-1 with TRBJ2-1; D gene unclear. The sequencing sample was made of blood. This TCR derives from a girl between 10 and 17 years old with multiple sclerosis. The CDR3 loop reads CASSQDWGNEQFF. The CDR3 DNA sequence: TGTGCCAGCAGCCAAGATTGGGGCAATGAGCAGTTCTTC.